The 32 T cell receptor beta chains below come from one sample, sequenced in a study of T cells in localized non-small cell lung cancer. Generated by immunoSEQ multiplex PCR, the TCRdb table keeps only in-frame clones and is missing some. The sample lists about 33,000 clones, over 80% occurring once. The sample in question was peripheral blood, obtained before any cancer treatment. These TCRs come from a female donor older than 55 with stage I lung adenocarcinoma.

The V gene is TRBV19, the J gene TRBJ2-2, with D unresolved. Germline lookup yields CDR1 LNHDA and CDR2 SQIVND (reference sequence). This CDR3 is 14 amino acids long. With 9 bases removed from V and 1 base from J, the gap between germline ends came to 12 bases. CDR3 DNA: TGTGCCAGCACGAGGCAGAAGAACACCGGGGAGCTGTTTTTT. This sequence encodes CASTRQKNTGELFF.

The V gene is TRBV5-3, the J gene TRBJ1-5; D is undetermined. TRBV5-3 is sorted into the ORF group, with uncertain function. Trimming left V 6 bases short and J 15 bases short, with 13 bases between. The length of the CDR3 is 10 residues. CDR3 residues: CARNQREGHF. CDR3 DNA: TGTGCCAGAAATCAAAGAGAGGGGCATTTT.

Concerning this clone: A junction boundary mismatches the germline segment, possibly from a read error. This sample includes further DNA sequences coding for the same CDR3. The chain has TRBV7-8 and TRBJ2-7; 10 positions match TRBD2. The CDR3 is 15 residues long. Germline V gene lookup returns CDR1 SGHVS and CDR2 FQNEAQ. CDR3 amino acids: CASSLASGGTYEQYF. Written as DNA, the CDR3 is TGCGCCAGCAGCTTGGCTAGCGGGGGAACCTACGAGCAGTACTTC.

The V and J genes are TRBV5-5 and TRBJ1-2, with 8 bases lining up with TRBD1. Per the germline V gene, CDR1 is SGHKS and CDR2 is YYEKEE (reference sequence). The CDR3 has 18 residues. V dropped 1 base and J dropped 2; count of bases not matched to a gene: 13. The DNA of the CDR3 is TGTGCCAGCAGCTTGCTACCTTCGGACAGGGTAATCAACTATGGCTACACCTTC. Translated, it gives CASSLLPSDRVINYGYTF.

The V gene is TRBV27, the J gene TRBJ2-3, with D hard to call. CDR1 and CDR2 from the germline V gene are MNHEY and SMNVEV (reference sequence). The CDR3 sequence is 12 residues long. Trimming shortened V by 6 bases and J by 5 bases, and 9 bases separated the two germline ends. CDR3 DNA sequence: TGTGCCAGCAGCTCCGAGCGAGATACGCAGTATTTT. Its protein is CASSSERDTQYF.

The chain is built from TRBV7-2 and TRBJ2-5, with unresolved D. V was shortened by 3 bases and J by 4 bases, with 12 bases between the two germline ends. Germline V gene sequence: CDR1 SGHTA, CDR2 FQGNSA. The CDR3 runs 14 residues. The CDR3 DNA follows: TGTGCCAGCAGCTTTTACAGATCCACAGAGACCCAGTACTTC. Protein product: CASSFYRSTETQYF.

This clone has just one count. The CDR3 is CASSYGTGVGNTIYF. For the CDR3, the DNA is TGTGCCAGCAGTTACGGGACAGGGGTCGGAAACACCATATATTTT. The chain is built from TRBV6-5 and TRBJ1-3; 10 bases align to TRBD1. J gave up 4 bases and V 2 bases, and 2 bases lay outside the gene matches. CDR1 and CDR2 from the germline V gene are MNHEY and SVGAGI. CDR3 size: 15 residues.

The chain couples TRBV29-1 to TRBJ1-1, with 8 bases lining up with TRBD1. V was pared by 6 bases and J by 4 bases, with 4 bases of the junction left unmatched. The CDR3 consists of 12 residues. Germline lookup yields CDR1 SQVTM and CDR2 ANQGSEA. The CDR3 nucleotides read TGCAGCGTGGGGCAGGGGGCCACTGAAGCTTTCTTT. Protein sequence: CSVGQGATEAFF.

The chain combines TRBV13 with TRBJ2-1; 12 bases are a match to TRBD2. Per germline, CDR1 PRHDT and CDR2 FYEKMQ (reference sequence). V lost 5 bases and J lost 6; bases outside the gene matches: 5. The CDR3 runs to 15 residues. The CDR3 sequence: CASSPRTSGANEQFF. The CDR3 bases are TGTGCCAGCAGCCCCCGGACTAGCGGGGCCAATGAGCAGTTCTTC.

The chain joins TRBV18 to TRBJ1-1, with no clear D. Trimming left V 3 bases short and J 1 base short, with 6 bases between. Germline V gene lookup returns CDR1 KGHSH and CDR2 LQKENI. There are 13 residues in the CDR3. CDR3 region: CASSPTENTEAFF. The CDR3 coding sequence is TGTGCCAGCTCACCTACAGAGAACACTGAAGCTTTCTTT.

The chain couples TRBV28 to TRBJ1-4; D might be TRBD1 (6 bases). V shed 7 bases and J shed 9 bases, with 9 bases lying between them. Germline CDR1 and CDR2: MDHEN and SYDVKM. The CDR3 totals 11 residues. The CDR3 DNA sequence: TGTGCCAGCACGGGACAACAAAAACTGTTTTTT. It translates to CASTGQQKLFF.

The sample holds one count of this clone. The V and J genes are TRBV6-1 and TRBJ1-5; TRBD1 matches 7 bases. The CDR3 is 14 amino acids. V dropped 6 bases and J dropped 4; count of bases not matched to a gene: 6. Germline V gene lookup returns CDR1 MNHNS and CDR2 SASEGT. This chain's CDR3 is CASSDRVPNQPQHF. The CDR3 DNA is TGTGCCAGCAGCGACAGGGTCCCGAATCAGCCCCAGCATTTT.

The CDR3 DNA follows: TGCGCCAGCATAGACCCAAACATTCAGTACTTC. Amino acids: CASIDPNIQYF. The chain couples TRBV10-1 to TRBJ2-4; D not resolved. V was shortened by 7 bases and J by 6 bases, with 7 bases between the two germline ends. CDR3 length equals 11 residues. CDR1 and CDR2 (germline): WNHNN, SYGVQD (reference sequence).

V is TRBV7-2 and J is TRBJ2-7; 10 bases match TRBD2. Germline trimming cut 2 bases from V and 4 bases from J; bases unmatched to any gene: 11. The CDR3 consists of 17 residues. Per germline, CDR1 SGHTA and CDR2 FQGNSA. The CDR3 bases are TGTGCCAGCAGCTTATTCCCGGGGGCTAGCGGGGGTTACGAGCAGTACTTC. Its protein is CASSLFPGASGGYEQYF.

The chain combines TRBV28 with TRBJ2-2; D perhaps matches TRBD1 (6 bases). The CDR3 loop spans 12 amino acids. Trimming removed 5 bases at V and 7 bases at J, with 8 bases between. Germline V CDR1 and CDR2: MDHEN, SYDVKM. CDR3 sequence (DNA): TGTGCCAGCAGTCAGGGGATCGGGGAGCTGTTTTTT. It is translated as CASSQGIGELFF.

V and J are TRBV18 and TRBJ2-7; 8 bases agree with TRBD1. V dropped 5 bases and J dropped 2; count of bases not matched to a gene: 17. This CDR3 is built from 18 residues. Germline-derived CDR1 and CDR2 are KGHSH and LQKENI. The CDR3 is CASSSQGASPGFTYEQYF. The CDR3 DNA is TGTGCCAGCTCATCCCAGGGGGCGTCCCCAGGATTTACCTACGAGCAGTACTTC.

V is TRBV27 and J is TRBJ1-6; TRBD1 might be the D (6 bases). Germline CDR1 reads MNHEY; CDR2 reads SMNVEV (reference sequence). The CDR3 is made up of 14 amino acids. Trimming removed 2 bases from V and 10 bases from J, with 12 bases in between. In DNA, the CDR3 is TGTGCCAGCAGTTTAGACAGGTCCAGGTCACCCCTCCACTTT. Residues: CASSLDRSRSPLHF.

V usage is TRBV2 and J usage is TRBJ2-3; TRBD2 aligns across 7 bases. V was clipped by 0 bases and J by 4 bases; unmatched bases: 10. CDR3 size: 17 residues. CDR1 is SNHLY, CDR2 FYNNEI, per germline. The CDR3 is CASSEALDSGWPDTQYF. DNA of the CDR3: TGTGCCAGCAGTGAAGCGCTGGATAGCGGGTGGCCAGATACGCAGTATTTT.

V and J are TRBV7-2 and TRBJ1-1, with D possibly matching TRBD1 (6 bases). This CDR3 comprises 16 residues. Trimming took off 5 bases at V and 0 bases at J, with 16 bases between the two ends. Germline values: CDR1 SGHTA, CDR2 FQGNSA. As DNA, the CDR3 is TGTGCCAGCAGCCCCGTTTCTGGGGGGCTGAACACTGAAGCTTTCTTT. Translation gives CASSPVSGGLNTEAFF.

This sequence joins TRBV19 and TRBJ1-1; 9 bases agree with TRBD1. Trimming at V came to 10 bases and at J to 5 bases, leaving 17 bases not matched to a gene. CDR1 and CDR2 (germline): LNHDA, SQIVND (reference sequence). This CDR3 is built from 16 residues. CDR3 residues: CATKRTGDNFRTEAFF. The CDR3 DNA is TGTGCCACTAAAAGGACAGGGGATAATTTCAGGACTGAAGCTTTCTTT.

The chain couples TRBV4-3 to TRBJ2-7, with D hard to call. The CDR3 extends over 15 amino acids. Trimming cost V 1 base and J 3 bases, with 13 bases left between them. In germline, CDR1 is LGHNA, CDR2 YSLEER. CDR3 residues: CASSQGLKQNYEQYF. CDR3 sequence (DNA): TGCGCCAGCAGCCAAGGGTTGAAACAAAACTACGAGCAGTACTTC.

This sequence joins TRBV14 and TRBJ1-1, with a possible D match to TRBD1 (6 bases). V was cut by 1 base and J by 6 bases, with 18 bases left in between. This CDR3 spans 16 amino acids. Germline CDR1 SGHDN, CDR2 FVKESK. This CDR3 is CASSQVAGGRGPEAFF. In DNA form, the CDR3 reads TGTGCCAGCAGCCAAGTCGCCGGGGGGCGGGGGCCTGAAGCTTTCTTT.

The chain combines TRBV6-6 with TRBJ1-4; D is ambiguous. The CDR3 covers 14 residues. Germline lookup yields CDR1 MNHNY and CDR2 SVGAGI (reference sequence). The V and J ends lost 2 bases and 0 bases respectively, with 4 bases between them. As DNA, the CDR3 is TGTGCCAGCAGTTACAGACCAACTAATGAAAAACTGTTTTTT. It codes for CASSYRPTNEKLFF.

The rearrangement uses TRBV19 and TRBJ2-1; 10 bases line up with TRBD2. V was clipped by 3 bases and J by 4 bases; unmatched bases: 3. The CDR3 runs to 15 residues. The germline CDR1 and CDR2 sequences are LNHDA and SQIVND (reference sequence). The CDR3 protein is CASSILAGEYNEQFF. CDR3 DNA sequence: TGTGCCAGTAGTATCCTAGCGGGGGAATACAATGAGCAGTTCTTC.

Here the CDR3 DNA reads TGTGCCAGCAGCTTGTCAGGGAGCTATGGCTACACCTTC. Protein: CASSLSGSYGYTF. V usage is TRBV5-4 and J usage is TRBJ1-2, with D tentatively TRBD1 (5 bases). With 1 base removed from V and 4 bases from J, the gap between germline ends came to 8 bases. From germline, CDR1 is SGHNT and CDR2 YYREEE (reference sequence). The CDR3 runs to 13 residues.

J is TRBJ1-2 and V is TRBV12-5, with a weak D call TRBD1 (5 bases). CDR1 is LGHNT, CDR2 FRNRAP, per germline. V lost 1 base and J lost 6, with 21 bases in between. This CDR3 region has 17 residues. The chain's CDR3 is CASGLALLEGKKDGYTF. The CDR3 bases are TGTGCTAGTGGTTTGGCCCTCCTAGAGGGGAAAAAAGATGGCTACACCTTC.

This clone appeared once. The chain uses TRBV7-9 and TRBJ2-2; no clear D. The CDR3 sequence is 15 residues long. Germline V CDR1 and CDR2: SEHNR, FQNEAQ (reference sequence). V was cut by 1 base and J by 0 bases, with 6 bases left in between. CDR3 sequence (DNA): TGTGCCAGCAGCTTAGTCATCGCGAACACCGGGGAGCTGTTTTTT. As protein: CASSLVIANTGELFF.

The CDR3 reads CASSLSGGNQPQHF. Written as DNA, the CDR3 is TGTGCCAGTAGTCTCTCGGGGGGCAATCAGCCCCAGCATTTT. The chain is built from TRBV19 and TRBJ1-5; the D gene is possibly TRBD1 (5 bases). Trimming shortened V by 5 bases and J by 2 bases, and 10 bases separated the two germline ends. The CDR3 runs to 14 residues. CDR1 and CDR2 (germline): LNHDA, SQIVND (reference sequence).

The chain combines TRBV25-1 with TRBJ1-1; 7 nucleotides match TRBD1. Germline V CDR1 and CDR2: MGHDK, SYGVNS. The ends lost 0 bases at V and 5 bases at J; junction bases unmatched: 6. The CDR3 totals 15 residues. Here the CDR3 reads CASSEYPDRDTEAFF. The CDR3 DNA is TGTGCCAGCAGTGAATATCCAGACAGGGATACTGAAGCTTTCTTT.

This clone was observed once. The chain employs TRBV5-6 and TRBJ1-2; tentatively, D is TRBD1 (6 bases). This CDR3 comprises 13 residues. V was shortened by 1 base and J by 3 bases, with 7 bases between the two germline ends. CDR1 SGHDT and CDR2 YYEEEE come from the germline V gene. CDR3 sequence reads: CASSLSGDYGYTF. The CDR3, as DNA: TGTGCCAGCAGCTTGTCAGGGGACTATGGCTACACCTTC.

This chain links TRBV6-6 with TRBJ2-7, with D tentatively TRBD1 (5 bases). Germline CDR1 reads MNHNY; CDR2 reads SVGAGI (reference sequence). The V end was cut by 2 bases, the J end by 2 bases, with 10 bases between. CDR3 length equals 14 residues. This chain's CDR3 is CASSYQGSAYEQYF. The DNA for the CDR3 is TGTGCCAGCAGTTACCAGGGAAGTGCCTACGAGCAGTACTTC.

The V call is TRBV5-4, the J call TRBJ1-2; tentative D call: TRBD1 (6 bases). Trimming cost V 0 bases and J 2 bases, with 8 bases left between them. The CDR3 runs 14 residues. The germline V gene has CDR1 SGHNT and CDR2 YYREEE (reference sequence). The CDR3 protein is CASSLAGGNYGYTF. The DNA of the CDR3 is TGTGCCAGCAGCTTGGCCGGGGGCAACTATGGCTACACCTTC.